A single sample gave rise to the 22 T cell receptor beta chains below, sequenced in a study of neurological immune-mediated disorders. A single record per CDR3 protein comes from TCRdb applying MiXCR to the 5' RACE reads. In the table there are some 29,000 distinct CDR3 sequences, around an eighth of which are singletons. Sequencing input: PBMCs. All receptors come from a woman aged 60-75 years in good health.

V usage is TRBV6-2 or TRBV6-3 and J usage is TRBJ2-1, with D possibly matching TRBD2 (5 bases). The germline V gene encodes CDR1 MNHEY and CDR2 SVGEGT. V was cut by 2 bases and J by 2 bases, with 13 bases left in between. The CDR3 has 16 amino acids. The chain's CDR3 is CASSYRLDGAYNEQFF. CDR3 DNA: TGTGCCAGCAGTTACCGACTCGACGGGGCCTACAATGAGCAGTTCTTC.

This clonotype came up many times. The rearrangement links TRBV9 to TRBJ2-2, with 7 bases identical to TRBD2. The CDR3 is 15 residues long. J was trimmed by 4 bases and V by 4 bases; bases with no gene match: 7. In germline, CDR1 is SGDLS, CDR2 YYNGEE. CDR3 loop: CASSTSGAPTGELFF. The CDR3, as DNA: TGTGCCAGCAGCACGAGCGGGGCCCCCACCGGGGAGCTGTTTTTT.

This clonotype came up many times. The chain recombines TRBV7-6 with TRBJ1-4; unclear D gene. The germline V gene encodes CDR1 SGHVS and CDR2 FNYEAQ. The CDR3 length is 15 residues. Trimming took 1 base from V and 0 from J, leaving 6 bases between them. The CDR3 sequence: CASSLELATNEKLFF. CDR3 DNA sequence: TGTGCCAGCAGCTTAGAACTGGCAACTAATGAAAAACTGTTTTTT.

On this clonotype itself: At one end the junction does not follow the germline gene, possibly because of a read error. The chain carries TRBV5-6 and TRBJ1-2; 7 positions agree with TRBD1. The CDR3 extends over 13 amino acids. Germline lookup yields CDR1 SGHDT and CDR2 YYEEEE. The CDR3 DNA reads as TGTGCCAGTAGGGCCGGGACAGCCTATTGCTACACCTTC. Translated: CASRAGTAYCYTF.

In its sample, this clonotype was seen many times. V and J are TRBV20-1 and TRBJ2-7; a weak D match, TRBD2 (7 bases). V lost 5 bases, J lost 7 bases, and 21 bases lay in between. Germline V gene lookup returns CDR1 DFQATT and CDR2 SNEGSKA (reference sequence). The CDR3 runs to 14 residues. As DNA, the CDR3 is TGCAGTGCTTCCGGAGGGGGGGACTACGGGGAGCAGTACTTC. Translated: CSASGGGDYGEQYF.

This clonotype was seen ten or more times. The V and J genes are TRBV5-1 and TRBJ2-2; 8 nucleotides agree with TRBD1. Germline V lookup: CDR1 SGHRS, CDR2 YFSETQ. After removal of 6 bases from V and 1 base from J, the junction contained 2 bases not matched to a gene. The CDR3 has 14 amino acids. CDR3 loop: CASKGTGNTGELFF. The CDR3 coding sequence is TGCGCCAGCAAGGGGACAGGGAACACCGGGGAGCTGTTTTTT.

Of note for this clonotype: The germline gene is not matched at one end of the junction; a read error may be the cause. The chain combines TRBV15 with TRBJ1-2; no clear D gene. The germline CDR1 and CDR2 sequences are LNHNV and YYDKDF (reference sequence). The CDR3 is made up of 16 amino acids. CDR3 nucleotides: TGTGCCACCAGCAGATACGCGAGTATAGTTAACTATGGCTTCACCTTC. Protein: CATSRYASIVNYGFTF. The variable domain in full, with the rest retrieved from reference TRBV15 and TRBJ1-2, is DAMVIQNPRYQVTQFGKPVTLSCSQTLNHNVMYWYQQKSSQAPKLLFHYYDKDFNNEADTPDNFQSRRPNTSFCFLDIRSPGLGDTAMYLCATSRYASIVNYGFTFGSGTRLTVV.

This clonotype was counted many times. CDR3 sequence: CASSLGYEQYF. The CDR3 bases are TGCGCCAGCAGCTTAGGGTACGAGCAGTACTTC. The chain employs TRBV5-1 and TRBJ2-7, with D hard to call. This CDR3 contains 11 residues. The V end was cut by 2 bases, the J end by 4 bases, with 4 bases between. Germline CDR1 SGHRS, CDR2 YFSETQ.

The chain has TRBV20-1 and TRBJ1-1; D unresolved. Germline lookup yields CDR1 DFQATT and CDR2 SNEGSKA (reference sequence). Trimming stripped 4 bases from V and 1 base from J, with 4 bases between. The CDR3 length is 11 residues. The CDR3 coding sequence is TGCAGTGCTACCAGGAACACTGAAGCTTTCTTT. This encodes CSATRNTEAFF.

This clonotype occurred many times. This chain joins TRBV5-1 and TRBJ1-1; D gene ambiguous. The germline V gene encodes CDR1 SGHRS and CDR2 YFSETQ. V lost 5 bases, J lost 1 base, and 18 bases lay in between. This CDR3 spans 16 amino acids. CDR3 residues: CASSAYPGQKNTEAFF. Here the CDR3 DNA reads TGCGCCAGCAGTGCCTACCCCGGGCAGAAGAACACTGAAGCTTTCTTT. The full variable domain, completed using reference TRBV5-1 and TRBJ1-1, is KAGVTQTPRYLIKTRGQQVTLSCSPISGHRSVSWYQQTPGQGLQFLFEYFSETQRNKGNFPGRFSGRQFSNSRSEMNVSTLELGDSALYLCASSAYPGQKNTEAFFGQGTRLTVV.

In its sample, this clonotype is medium-sized. J is TRBJ1-2 and V is TRBV3-1; maybe TRBD1 (6 bases). Germline values: CDR1 LGHDT, CDR2 YNNKEL (reference sequence). The CDR3 spans 16 residues. The germline V and J ends were trimmed by 0 bases and 2 bases, with 13 bases remaining between them. The CDR3 DNA sequence: TGTGCCAGCAGCCAAGATCGAGGACAGAGAAACTATGGCTACACCTTC. It codes for CASSQDRGQRNYGYTF.

This clonotype showed up many times. The J gene is TRBJ2-3, the V gene TRBV12-3 or TRBV12-4; D unclear. This CDR3 has 11 amino acids. The ends were cut back, 3 bases at V and 5 bases at J, with 3 bases in the middle. The chain's CDR3 is CASSLRDTQYF. The CDR3 DNA reads as TGTGCCAGCAGTTTGAGAGATACGCAGTATTTT.

This clonotype was recorded many times. CDR3 amino acids: CASSQGGGTYNEQFF. CDR3 DNA: TGCGCCAGCAGCCAGGGGGGGGGCACCTACAATGAGCAGTTCTTC. The chain is built from TRBV4-3 and TRBJ2-1; D might be TRBD2 (7 bases). CDR1 LGHNA and CDR2 YSLEER come from the germline V gene. Trimming shortened V by 3 bases and J by 2 bases, and 11 bases separated the two germline ends. CDR3 length: 15 residues.

The chain couples TRBV4-1 to TRBJ2-7; D gene unclear. The germline V gene has CDR1 MGHRA and CDR2 YSYEKL. The CDR3 is 12 residues long. Deletions cut 3 bases from V and 4 bases from J, with 7 bases between. CDR3 nucleotide sequence: TGCGCCAGCAGCCACCCAGAGTACGAGCAGTACTTC. Amino acids: CASSHPEYEQYF.

Remarks on this clonotype: This clone may be a read error of a much larger clone one base away. V usage is TRBV20-1 and J usage is TRBJ1-4; perhaps TRBD1 as D (6 bases). Germline CDR1 DFQATT, CDR2 SNEGSKA (reference sequence). The V gene lost 2 bases and the J gene lost 8 bases, with 18 bases spanning the gap. The CDR3 sequence is 15 residues long. In DNA, the CDR3 is TGCAGTGCTAGAAGCCAGGCAGGGACAAGGGAAAAACTGTTTTTT. It translates to CSARSQAGTREKLFF.

This clonotype was seen many times. The CDR3, as DNA: TGTGCCAGCAGTTTGTGGGGGCCCTACGAGCAGTACTTC. This gives the protein CASSLWGPYEQYF. The chain has TRBV27 and TRBJ2-7; weak D call: TRBD1 (6 bases). The V gene lost 3 bases and the J gene lost 2 bases, with 8 bases spanning the gap. CDR3 size: 13 residues. Germline V lookup: CDR1 MNHEY, CDR2 SMNVEV (reference sequence).

The sample holds many counts of this clonotype. V usage is TRBV12-3 or TRBV12-4 and J usage is TRBJ1-1; the D is unclear. The germline V and J ends were trimmed by 3 bases and 1 base, with 3 bases remaining between them. The CDR3 totals 12 residues. The DNA for the CDR3 is TGTGCCAGCAGTTTTACGAACACTGAAGCTTTCTTT. This gives the protein CASSFTNTEAFF.

This clonotype was observed at least ten times. This chain links TRBV3-1 with TRBJ1-2; 7 positions match TRBD1. The CDR3 totals 17 residues. V shed 2 bases and J 4 bases; nucleotides not matched to a gene: 13. Germline V gene lookup returns CDR1 LGHDT and CDR2 YNNKEL (reference sequence). This chain's CDR3 is CASSQPPGGARFYGYTF. The CDR3 DNA reads as TGTGCCAGCAGCCAACCCCCAGGGGGGGCCCGTTTCTATGGCTACACCTTC.

There are many counts of this clonotype. The CDR3 region has the DNA TGCAGTGCTAGAGATACGGCCTACGAGCAGTACTTC. It encodes CSARDTAYEQYF. The V gene is TRBV20-1, the J gene TRBJ2-7; D gene unclear. This CDR3 is built from 12 residues. Germline loops: CDR1 DFQATT, CDR2 SNEGSKA (reference sequence). The V end was cut by 0 bases, the J end by 2 bases, with 5 bases between.

This clonotype was seen repeatedly, ten times or more. The chain is built from TRBV4-3 and TRBJ2-7, with a weak D call TRBD1 (6 bases). Trimming took 0 bases from V and 2 from J, leaving 8 bases between them. The CDR3 loop spans 14 amino acids. The germline V gene has CDR1 LGHNA and CDR2 YSLEER. The CDR3 DNA sequence: TGCGCCAGCAGCCAAGAATGGACAGCCTACGAGCAGTACTTC. It encodes CASSQEWTAYEQYF.

The chain combines TRBV5-1 with TRBJ2-3, with D perhaps TRBD2 (6 bases). V gave up 1 base and J gave up 4 bases, with 13 bases separating them. The germline V gene has CDR1 SGHRS and CDR2 YFSETQ. This CDR3 is built from 15 residues. In nucleotides, the CDR3 is TGCGCCAGCAGCTTGTACCCTAGCGCAGCAGATACGCAGTATTTT. The encoded protein is CASSLYPSAADTQYF. The whole variable domain, remainder taken from reference TRBV5-1 and TRBJ2-3, is KAGVTQTPRYLIKTRGQQVTLSCSPISGHRSVSWYQQTPGQGLQFLFEYFSETQRNKGNFPGRFSGRQFSNSRSEMNVSTLELGDSALYLCASSLYPSAADTQYFGPGTRLTVL.

There are many counts of this clonotype. V gene TRBV5-1 combines with J gene TRBJ2-7; D is unclear. The V gene's germline CDR1 is SGHRS and CDR2 YFSETQ. The CDR3 extends over 14 amino acids. Between the trimmed V and J ends, which lost 0 bases and 4 bases, there was a span of 11 bases. CDR3 amino acids: CASSLGPSSYEQYF. CDR3 bases: TGCGCCAGCAGCTTGGGTCCCTCTTCATACGAGCAGTACTTC.